A single sample gave rise to the 20 T cell receptor beta chains below, sequenced in a study of identical twins. TCRdb used MiXCR to reprocess the 5' RACE reads, holding one entry per CDR3 protein. The data hold hundreds of thousands of distinct CDR3 sequences, with over 9% observed a single time. The same data also contributed to another study, on yellow fever vaccine responses in identical twins.

The specimen sequenced was PBMCs. Source of these receptors: a young woman in good health.

J is TRBJ1-4 and V is TRBV29-1, with D possibly TRBD1 on 5 matching bases. The CDR3 has 16 residues. CDR1 SQVTM and CDR2 ANQGSEA come from the germline V gene. V was trimmed by 1 base and J by 8 bases, leaving 20 bases between them. The CDR3 DNA reads TGCAGCGTTGAAGCATGGGGCGGTGAAAGAGGGGAAAAACTGTTTTTT. Its protein product is CSVEAWGGERGEKLFF.

The chain carries TRBV7-6 and TRBJ2-1, with TRBD1 matching over 9 bases. The CDR3 consists of 15 residues. V lost 1 base, J lost 6 bases, and 4 bases stayed unmatched. The germline gives CDR1 SGHVS, CDR2 FNYEAQ. Written as DNA, the CDR3 is TGTGCCAGCAGCTTAGGAACGACAGGGGGCAATGAGCAGTTCTTC. The encoded protein is CASSLGTTGGNEQFF.

About this clonotype itself: Germline and junction disagree at one end, which may indicate a read error. The chain recombines TRBV24-1 with TRBJ2-1; TRBD2 agrees at 12 bases. The CDR3 extends over 19 amino acids. In germline, CDR1 is KGHDR, CDR2 SFDVKD. CDR3 in DNA: TGTGCCACCAGTGATTTAGGACTAGCGGGATTGGGCTCCTACAATGAGCACTTCTTC. Translated, it gives CATSDLGLAGLGSYNEHFF.

The sample holds a few counts of this clonotype. The CDR3 here is CASSPGLAFANTGELFF. CDR3 sequence (DNA): TGTGCCAGCAGCCCTGGCCTAGCGTTCGCGAACACCGGGGAGCTGTTTTTT. V usage is TRBV28 and J usage is TRBJ2-2, with D possibly TRBD2 on 6 matching bases. The CDR3 consists of 17 residues. V dropped 6 bases and J dropped 0 bases, with 17 bases sitting between them. In germline, CDR1 is MDHEN, CDR2 SYDVKM.

Details on this clonotype: A read error may explain this, as a much larger clone is one base away. The V call is TRBV3-1, the J call TRBJ2-1; 7 bases map to TRBD2. J lost 5 bases, V lost 2 bases, and 15 bases had no gene match. The germline CDR1 and CDR2 sequences are LGHDT and YNNKEL (reference sequence). The CDR3 length is 18 residues. CDR3 nucleotides: TGTGCCAGCAGCCAACGGATTAGCGGGCCCCCCTTTGACAATGAGCAGTTCTTC. This sequence encodes CASSQRISGPPFDNEQFF.

The CDR3 spells CSVEQGNNQPQHF. Here the CDR3 DNA reads TGCAGCGTTGAACAGGGAAATAATCAGCCCCAGCATTTT. V and J are TRBV29-1 and TRBJ1-5; perhaps TRBD1 as D (5 bases). Trimming left V 2 bases short and J 4 bases short, with 9 bases between. This CDR3 is built from 13 residues. Germline CDR1 SQVTM, CDR2 ANQGSEA.

The rearrangement links TRBV20-1 to TRBJ2-1, with a tentative D call TRBD1 (5 bases). CDR3 length: 12 residues. The V gene lost 0 bases and the J gene lost 15 bases, with 15 bases spanning the gap. CDR1 is DFQATT and CDR2 is SNEGSKA in the germline V gene (reference sequence). The CDR3 coding sequence is TGCAGTGCTAGAGATCCGCCAGGGTCCTCGTTCTTC. This codes for CSARDPPGSSFF.

In its sample, this clonotype was seen many times. The chain employs TRBV10-3 and TRBJ2-2; 10 bases match TRBD2. V shed 10 bases, J shed 2 bases, and the junction held 4 bases outside the gene matches. This CDR3 spans 14 amino acids. Germline CDR1 and CDR2: ENHRY and SYGVKD. CDR3 protein: CATGLAANTGELFF. In nucleotides, the CDR3 is TGTGCCACCGGACTAGCGGCCAACACCGGGGAGCTGTTTTTT.

This clonotype was detected only a few times. The V gene is TRBV6-1, the J gene TRBJ1-3; 7 bases match TRBD1. V lost 7 bases to trimming and J lost 0 bases; unmatched junction nucleotides: 15. This CDR3 has 18 residues. From germline, CDR1 is MNHNS and CDR2 SASEGT. The CDR3 is CASKGSPYPGGSGNTIYF. The CDR3 region has the DNA TGTGCCAGCAAAGGCTCGCCCTACCCAGGGGGCTCTGGAAACACCATATATTTT.

This clonotype was seen more than once but under ten times. The chain combines TRBV6-1 with TRBJ1-1, with D possibly being TRBD1 (6 bases). V lost 10 bases and J lost 1, with 19 bases in between. The CDR3 spans 15 residues. The germline V gene has CDR1 MNHNS and CDR2 SASEGT. The CDR3 coding sequence is TGTGCCACCTCCCCTCAGGGGTCTCAGAACACTGAAGCTTTCTTT. Its translation: CATSPQGSQNTEAFF.

This clonotype was seen a handful of times. The chain joins TRBV5-1 to TRBJ1-1; 10 bases fit TRBD1. In germline, CDR1 is SGHRS, CDR2 YFSETQ. V gave up 2 bases and J gave up 4 bases; unmatched junction bases: 5. CDR3 size: 15 residues. CDR3 in amino acids: CASSFLTGGLTEAFF. The CDR3 bases are TGCGCCAGCAGCTTCCTGACAGGGGGCCTCACTGAAGCTTTCTTT.

This clonotype was seen a few times. V and J are TRBV3-1 and TRBJ1-2, with D tentatively TRBD1 (5 bases). The V and J ends lost 3 bases and 2 bases respectively, with 10 bases between them. Germline V gene data show CDR1 as LGHDT and CDR2 as YNNKEL (reference sequence). This CDR3 spans 14 amino acids. The CDR3: CASSQTRDNYGYTF. The CDR3, as DNA: TGTGCCAGCAGCCAGACCAGGGACAACTATGGCTACACCTTC.

The chain recombines TRBV6-1 with TRBJ2-1; 9 bases are shared with TRBD2. The CDR3 consists of 14 residues. Germline CDR1 reads MNHNS; CDR2 reads SASEGT. V lost 8 bases, J lost 15 bases, and 17 bases stayed unmatched. CDR3 coding DNA: TGTGCCAGCTCCCCTTCTAGCGGGGACAAGAGGGGGTTCTTC. Residues: CASSPSSGDKRGFF.

The chain links TRBV10-1 to TRBJ2-3; 11 bases agree with TRBD2. Trimming removed 6 bases from V and 2 bases from J; junction bases left unmatched: 4. The CDR3 covers 15 residues. The germline V gene encodes CDR1 WNHNN and CDR2 SYGVQD (reference sequence). DNA for the CDR3: TGCGCCAGCAGGGGACTAGCGGACGACACAGATACGCAGTATTTT. Protein sequence: CASRGLADDTDTQYF.

Ten or more counts support this clonotype. The V and J genes are TRBV5-1 and TRBJ2-3; a possible D gene is TRBD1 (5 bases). The CDR3 loop spans 14 amino acids. CDR1 and CDR2 from the germline V gene are SGHRS and YFSETQ. Trimming removed 0 bases from V and 2 bases from J, with 7 bases in between. The CDR3 is CASSLARVTDTQYF. In nucleotides, the CDR3 is TGCGCCAGCAGCTTGGCCAGGGTCACAGATACGCAGTATTTT.

This chain uses TRBV5-1 with TRBJ2-7; D unresolved. CDR1 is SGHRS and CDR2 is YFSETQ in the germline V gene. Trimming left V 5 bases short and J 4 bases short, with 13 bases between. The CDR3 length is 13 residues. The CDR3 sequence: CASRFGSGYEQYV. The DNA of the CDR3 is TGCGCCAGCAGGTTCGGGTCCGGATACGAGCAGTACGTC.

This clonotype was seen just once. This chain links TRBV12-3 or TRBV12-4 with TRBJ2-1; 9 bases fit TRBD1. Losses at the gene ends were 5 bases for V and 8 bases for J; bases not matched to a gene: 16. The CDR3 consists of 17 residues. The chain's CDR3 is CASSPSRDRASMDEQFF. The CDR3 DNA sequence: TGTGCCAGCAGTCCCAGCCGGGACAGGGCGTCGATGGATGAGCAGTTCTTC.

This clonotype was recorded at least ten times. This sequence joins TRBV12-3 or TRBV12-4 and TRBJ1-6; D ambiguous. With 6 bases removed from V and 9 bases from J, the gap between germline ends came to 12 bases. The CDR3 has 13 amino acids. CDR3 nucleotide sequence: TGTGCCAGCAGCTACAGTGGAAGTTCACCCCTCCACTTT. Protein product: CASSYSGSSPLHF.

This clonotype has just a few counts. The rearrangement uses TRBV3-1 and TRBJ2-3, with 7 nucleotides matching TRBD1. This CDR3 is 16 amino acids long. CDR1 is LGHDT and CDR2 is YNNKEL in the germline V gene (reference sequence). The junction had 8 bases not matched to a gene; V was cut back by 5 bases and J by 0 bases. The CDR3 is CASSGTTGFSTDTQYF. In nucleotides, the CDR3 is TGTGCCAGCAGCGGGACGACAGGGTTTAGCACAGATACGCAGTATTTT.

The chain joins TRBV20-1 to TRBJ2-1, with a weak D call TRBD1 (7 bases). The CDR3 totals 14 residues. Per germline, CDR1 DFQATT and CDR2 SNEGSKA (reference sequence). V lost 6 bases and J 10 bases, leaving 22 bases between the germline ends. CDR3 in DNA: TGCAGTGCCCCCCCTGCGGGACAGTTTCAGGAGCAGTTCTTC. Protein: CSAPPAGQFQEQFF.